Below are 28 T cell receptor beta chains sequenced from a single sample in a study of T cells in Graves' hyperthyroidism and ophthalmopathy. Amplification of TCR beta CDR3 regions was performed using RNA transcripts as template. TCR CDR3 regions were first amplified by RT-PCR with HTBI primers. From the multiplex PCR reads, TCRdb called clonotypes with MiXCR, one entry per CDR3 protein. Of more than 500,000 distinct CDR3 sequences listed, 46% were seen once; the top ten hold about 45%. What was sequenced was peripheral blood or thyroid tissue (not recorded which). These receptors all come from an adult woman with Graves' disease, either hyperthyroidism or ophthalmopathy (not recorded which).

This clonotype was recorded only once. V and J are TRBV7-9 and TRBJ2-5; 9 bases are a match to TRBD1. The CDR3 is made up of 14 amino acids. Germline values: CDR1 SEHNR, CDR2 FQNEAQ (reference sequence). With 8 bases clipped from V and 5 bases from J, the junction kept 9 bases outside the gene matches. The CDR3 sequence: CASVETGGVETQYF. As DNA, the CDR3 is TGTGCCAGCGTTGAGACAGGGGGGGTGGAGACCCAGTACTTC.

The chain employs TRBV10-3 and TRBJ1-2; no firm D call. This CDR3 comprises 13 residues. The germline gives CDR1 ENHRY, CDR2 SYGVKD. V was pared by 0 bases and J by 10 bases, with 12 bases between. This CDR3 is CAISESRQANYTF. CDR3 nucleotide sequence: TGTGCCATCAGTGAGTCGAGGCAGGCTAACTACACCTTC.

Turning to this clonotype: Possible read error: a much larger clone is one base away. The rearrangement uses TRBV2 and TRBJ1-2; a weak D match, TRBD1 (5 bases). Germline V gives CDR1 SNHLY, CDR2 FYNNEI. CDR3 length: 16 residues. The DNA of the CDR3 is TGTGCCAGCAGTTACTCGAACATTCCTCTGGGGGATGGCTACGCCTTC. It is translated as CASSYSNIPLGDGYAF. The complete variable domain, with remaining parts taken from reference TRBV2 and TRBJ1-2, reads EPEVTQTPSHQVTQMGQEVILRCVPISNHLYFYWYRQILGQKVEFLVSFYNNEISEKSEIFDDQFSVERPDGSNFTLKIRSTKLEDSAMYFCASSYSNIPLGDGYAFGSGTRLTVV.

This clonotype was observed many times. This chain links TRBV29-1 with TRBJ1-5; tentative D call: TRBD1 (6 bases). Germline V lookup: CDR1 SQVTM, CDR2 ANQGSEA. The CDR3 is 13 residues long. The V gene lost 6 bases and the J gene lost 5 bases, with 14 bases spanning the gap. The CDR3 protein is CSVAVAGDQPQHF. The CDR3 DNA reads TGCAGCGTCGCCGTAGCAGGGGATCAGCCCCAGCATTTT.

This clonotype has a single count. This chain uses TRBV7-2 with TRBJ2-2; TRBD1 might be the D (6 bases). Germline loops: CDR1 SGHTA, CDR2 FQGNSA. The CDR3 loop spans 15 amino acids. Trimming pared 1 base from V and 7 bases from J, leaving 13 bases between. The CDR3 DNA follows: TGTGCCAGCAGCTTAGTCTGGGGGCTCAACGGGGAGCTGTTTTTT. Translating gives CASSLVWGLNGELFF.

This clonotype is a singleton in its sample. The chain has TRBV6-6 and TRBJ2-7, with 8 nucleotides matching TRBD2. The ends lost 9 bases at V and 3 bases at J; junction bases unmatched: 7. The germline gives CDR1 MNHNY, CDR2 SVGAGI (reference sequence). This CDR3 is 13 amino acids long. As DNA, the CDR3 is TGTGCCAGTGGCAGTAGCGGGAACTACGAGCAGTACTTC. Its translation is CASGSSGNYEQYF.

The sample holds a few counts of this clonotype. The chain carries TRBV24-1 and TRBJ2-7, with 9 bases aligning to TRBD1. The CDR3 sequence is 14 residues long. J was trimmed by 3 bases and V by 7 bases; bases with no gene match: 6. The germline gives CDR1 KGHDR, CDR2 SFDVKD. CDR3 DNA sequence: TGTGCCACCAGACAGGGGGCGGGGGACTACGAGCAGTACTTC. This codes for CATRQGAGDYEQYF.

The rearrangement joins TRBV29-1 to TRBJ2-3; D might be TRBD1 or TRBD2, each matching 5 bases. Germline CDR1 reads SQVTM; CDR2 reads ANQGSEA. CDR3 length: 14 amino acids. Trimming took off 4 bases at V and 3 bases at J, with 14 bases between the two ends. The CDR3 DNA follows: TGCAGCGTTGGATCAGGGAGTCATACAGATACGCAGTATTTT. Protein product: CSVGSGSHTDTQYF.

This clonotype came up once. This sequence joins TRBV28 and TRBJ2-2; no clear D gene. Germline CDR1 MDHEN, CDR2 SYDVKM. V dropped 3 bases and J dropped 9 bases, with 11 bases sitting between them. The CDR3 spans 13 residues. The CDR3 loop is CASSFGMNRELFF. CDR3 bases: TGTGCCAGCAGTTTCGGTATGAACCGGGAGCTGTTTTTT.

This clonotype has ten or more counts. The chain combines TRBV6-5 with TRBJ1-1; TRBD1 might be the D (5 bases). The V end was cut by 4 bases, the J end by 0 bases, with 18 bases between. The germline gives CDR1 MNHEY, CDR2 SVGAGI. CDR3 length: 17 amino acids. The chain's CDR3 is CASSSITGLSMNTEAFF. The CDR3 bases are TGTGCCAGCAGTTCAATTACAGGCTTGTCCATGAACACTGAAGCTTTCTTT.

This clonotype showed up many times. This chain links TRBV7-2 with TRBJ1-4, with no clear D. The CDR3 sequence is 13 residues long. Per the germline V gene, CDR1 is SGHTA and CDR2 is FQGNSA. V gave up 2 bases and J gave up 3 bases, with 4 bases separating them. CDR3 sequence (DNA): TGTGCCAGCAGCTTATCGCCTAATGAAAAACTGTTTTTT. This encodes CASSLSPNEKLFF.

The table lists this clonotype with a few counts. V and J are TRBV20-1 and TRBJ2-2; 7 bases align to TRBD2. J lost 5 bases, V lost 0 bases, and 6 bases had no gene match. Germline assignment: CDR1 DFQATT and CDR2 SNEGSKA (reference sequence). CDR3 size: 15 residues. CDR3 DNA sequence: TGCAGTGCTAGAGATGATGCGGGAGTAACCGGGGAGCTGTTTTTT. Its protein product is CSARDDAGVTGELFF.

This clonotype was recorded many times. The CDR3 nucleotides read TGTGCCAGCAGTTTAGCAGCGTCCTATGGCTACACCTTC. Its protein product is CASSLAASYGYTF. The rearrangement joins TRBV12-3 or TRBV12-4 to TRBJ1-2; no firm D call. The germline V and J ends were trimmed by 0 bases and 4 bases, with 6 bases remaining between them. The CDR3 has 13 residues.

The V call is TRBV27, the J call TRBJ2-2, with no clear D. Germline values: CDR1 MNHEY, CDR2 SMNVEV (reference sequence). CDR3 length equals 14 residues. The V and J ends lost 3 bases and 1 base respectively, with 6 bases between them. The CDR3 region is CASSFVGNTGELFF. CDR3 sequence (DNA): TGTGCCAGCAGTTTCGTGGGGAACACCGGGGAGCTGTTTTTT.

This clonotype appeared once. As DNA, the CDR3 is TGTGCCAGTAGTACCGGAGACTATGGCTACACCTTC. Protein sequence: CASSTGDYGYTF. V is TRBV19 and J is TRBJ1-2, with D hard to call. CDR1 LNHDA and CDR2 SQIVND come from the germline V gene (reference sequence). Trimming took off 4 bases at V and 3 bases at J, with 6 bases between the two ends. The CDR3 spans 12 residues.

This clonotype was seen ten or more times. The chain couples TRBV19 to TRBJ1-5; D perhaps matches TRBD1 (5 bases). Per germline, CDR1 LNHDA and CDR2 SQIVND (reference sequence). The CDR3 is 14 amino acids. In nucleotides, the CDR3 is TGTGCAACCCTTGGGGGGGAGCGTGGTCAGCCCCAGCATTTT. This gives the protein CATLGGERGQPQHF.

The J gene is TRBJ2-7, the V gene TRBV19; no clear D. The CDR3 runs 12 residues. V lost 3 bases to trimming and J lost 6 bases, with 9 bases between them. Germline assignment: CDR1 LNHDA and CDR2 SQIVND (reference sequence). This chain's CDR3 is CASSMTPSEQYF. The CDR3 coding sequence is TGTGCCAGTAGTATGACACCGTCCGAGCAGTACTTC.

The chain carries TRBV7-9 and TRBJ2-6; TRBD1 might be the D (6 bases). The CDR3 is 16 amino acids. Germline V gene sequence: CDR1 SEHNR, CDR2 FQNEAQ (reference sequence). Trimming stripped 7 bases from V and 2 bases from J, with 15 bases between. CDR3 protein: CASTETGLAGANVLTF. In nucleotides, the CDR3 is TGTGCCAGCACCGAAACAGGGTTGGCTGGGGCCAACGTCCTGACTTTC. Drawing the rest from reference TRBV7-9 and TRBJ2-6, the complete variable domain is DTGVSQNPRHKITKRGQNVTFRCDPISEHNRLYWYRQTLGQGPEFLTYFQNEAQLEKSRLLSDRFSAERPKGSFSTLEIQRTEQGDSAMYLCASTETGLAGANVLTFGAGSRLTVL.

This clonotype was seen many times. This chain uses TRBV20-1 with TRBJ2-7; 8 bases fit TRBD1. Unmatched junction bases numbered 4, after V lost 4 bases and J lost 5 bases. The germline gives CDR1 DFQATT, CDR2 SNEGSKA (reference sequence). This CDR3 comprises 12 residues. CDR3 in amino acids: CSAKPGGDEQYF. The CDR3 DNA is TGCAGTGCTAAACCAGGGGGCGACGAGCAGTACTTC.

The table lists this clonotype with many counts. This chain links TRBV11-2 with TRBJ1-2; TRBD1 might be the D (6 bases). The germline gives CDR1 SGHAT, CDR2 FQNNGV. This CDR3 has 13 residues. V was pared by 5 bases and J by 2 bases, with 9 bases between. The CDR3 DNA reads TGTGCCAGCAGCCAGGGGCGGAACTATGGCTACACCTTC. The encoded protein is CASSQGRNYGYTF.

This clonotype showed up just a few times. The chain has TRBV20-1 and TRBJ1-1; D is undetermined. This CDR3 region has 14 residues. The germline CDR1 and CDR2 sequences are DFQATT and SNEGSKA (reference sequence). V was cut by 3 bases and J by 6 bases, with 17 bases left in between. This CDR3 is CSASYDPDNAEAFF. The CDR3 nucleotides read TGCAGTGCTAGCTATGACCCAGATAATGCTGAAGCTTTCTTT.

This sequence joins TRBV6-1 and TRBJ1-6, with TRBD1 matching over 8 bases. Germline assignment: CDR1 MNHNS and CDR2 SASEGT. Germline trimming cut 2 bases from V and 9 bases from J; bases unmatched to any gene: 12. The CDR3 spans 17 residues. In DNA, the CDR3 is TGTGCCAGCAGTGAACCGGGACTGGACAGGGTTGGTTCACCCCTCCACTTT. It codes for CASSEPGLDRVGSPLHF.

The J gene is TRBJ1-2, the V gene TRBV9, with D maybe TRBD1 (5 bases). Trimming shortened V by 0 bases and J by 8 bases, and 20 bases separated the two germline ends. This CDR3 region has 16 residues. CDR1 and CDR2 (germline): SGDLS, YYNGEE. CDR3 protein: CASSVESDSAREGYTF. The CDR3 coding sequence is TGTGCCAGCAGCGTAGAGAGCGACAGTGCGAGAGAGGGCTACACCTTC.

The chain couples TRBV7-7 to TRBJ2-2; D is undetermined. CDR1 and CDR2 from the germline V gene are SSHAT and FNYEAQ (reference sequence). V lost 0 bases, J lost 4 bases, and 6 bases lay in between. This CDR3 is built from 14 residues. CDR3: CASSLAGFTGELFF. The CDR3 DNA reads as TGTGCCAGCAGCTTAGCAGGTTTCACCGGGGAGCTGTTTTTT.

In this sample, this clonotype turned up once. The junction differs from germline at one of its ends, possibly a read error. V is TRBV10-2 and J is TRBJ1-1, with a tentative D call TRBD1 (5 bases). The CDR3 consists of 15 residues. CDR1 is WSHSY and CDR2 is SAAADI in the germline V gene. The CDR3 loop is CASGWGVTQNTEAFF. The CDR3 DNA reads TGTGCCAGCGGCTGGGGGGTGACGCAGAACACTGAAGCTTTCTTT.

The chain uses TRBV3-1 and TRBJ1-2, with D possibly matching TRBD1 (6 bases). Germline CDR1 and CDR2: LGHDT and YNNKEL (reference sequence). There are 15 residues in the CDR3. V was trimmed by 7 bases and J by 1 base, leaving 16 bases between them. CDR3 sequence reads: CASNGGRALNYGYTF. Here the CDR3 DNA reads TGTGCCAGCAATGGGGGGCGAGCCCTTAACTATGGCTACACCTTC.

In this sample, this clonotype turned up many times. The genes are TRBV6-5 and TRBJ2-7, with D possibly TRBD2 on 6 matching bases. Germline lookup yields CDR1 MNHEY and CDR2 SVGAGI. The V gene lost 5 bases and the J gene lost 6 bases, with 17 bases spanning the gap. CDR3 size: 14 residues. The CDR3 DNA sequence: TGTGCCAGCAGTACCCCTCGGGAGATGGGCGAGCAGTACTTC. Protein: CASSTPREMGEQYF.

This clonotype was picked up many times. This rearrangement joins TRBV7-2 to TRBJ2-7; either TRBD1 or TRBD2 may supply D (5 bases each). V dropped 7 bases and J dropped 4 bases, with 17 bases sitting between them. The CDR3 loop spans 14 amino acids. Germline lookup yields CDR1 SGHTA and CDR2 FQGNSA. CDR3 sequence reads: CASTLGEPPYEQYF. As DNA, the CDR3 is TGTGCCAGCACCCTGGGGGAGCCCCCTTACGAGCAGTACTTC.